The 26 T cell receptor beta chains below all came from one sample that was sequenced in a study of human T cells and chemical hapten exposure. TCRdb re-called the RACE reads through MiXCR, storing one row per CDR3 protein. The sample contains 97,000 or so distinct CDR3 sequences, roughly 27% of which appear only once. The time point denotes: patch test 3, about 24 weeks after DPC sensitization. Treatment noted: therapeutic diphenylcyclopropenone sensitization with weekly scalp DPC. The sample here was whole blood, taken in connection with sensitization to the hapten diphenylcyclopropenone (DPC). The receptors were gathered from a man between 40 and 49 years old with alopecia areata. Some clones in this sample may be carry-over from other donors' samples.

This clonotype was detected a few times. The CDR3 loop reads CASSQGTNYGYTF. The CDR3 nucleotides are TGTGCCAGCAGCCAAGGGACTAACTATGGCTACACCTTC. The chain carries TRBV3-1 and TRBJ1-2, with D unclear. This CDR3 contains 13 residues. The germline V and J ends were trimmed by 1 base and 0 bases, with 3 bases remaining between them. The germline V gene has CDR1 LGHDT and CDR2 YNNKEL (reference sequence). Full variable domain (outside the CDR3, taken from reference TRBV3-1 and TRBJ1-2): DTAVSQTPKYLVTQMGNDKSIKCEQNLGHDTMYWYKQDSKKFLKIMFSYNNKELIINETVPNRFSPKSPDKAHLNLHINSLELGDSAVYFCASSQGTNYGYTFGSGTRLTVV.

The table lists this clonotype with a few counts. The CDR3 loop is CAGPLAETSSYEQYF. CDR3 DNA: TGTGCCGGTCCTTTAGCGGAGACGAGCTCCTACGAGCAGTACTTC. J is TRBJ2-7 and V is TRBV9, with D maybe TRBD2 (6 bases). V gave up 10 bases and J gave up 0 bases, with 20 bases separating them. CDR3 length equals 15 residues. The germline gives CDR1 SGDLS, CDR2 YYNGEE.

The V call is TRBV20-1, the J call TRBJ2-5; the match to TRBD2 covers 7 bases. The CDR3 has 15 residues. Germline V gene data show CDR1 as DFQATT and CDR2 as SNEGSKA (reference sequence). The junction had 10 bases not matched to a gene; V was cut back by 6 bases and J by 0 bases. The CDR3 DNA reads TGCAGTGCCTCCGGAGAAGCGGGAAACCAAGAGACCCAGTACTTC. Protein sequence: CSASGEAGNQETQYF.

The V gene is TRBV6-5, the J gene TRBJ2-2; D unresolved. Germline V gives CDR1 MNHEY, CDR2 SVGAGI. Trimming shortened V by 3 bases and J by 5 bases, and 13 bases separated the two germline ends. CDR3 length: 15 residues. CDR3 loop: CASSYLSIRTGELFF. CDR3 nucleotides: TGTGCCAGCAGTTATTTATCCATCCGGACCGGGGAGCTGTTTTTT.

The rearrangement joins TRBV6-1 to TRBJ2-2; 9 nucleotides agree with TRBD2. The V and J ends lost 4 bases and 3 bases, in that order; junction bases with no gene match: 0. The CDR3 spans 14 residues. CDR1 and CDR2 from the germline V gene are MNHNS and SASEGT. CDR3 bases: TGTGCCAGCAGTGTAGCGGGAGACACCGGGGAGCTGTTTTTT. This translates into CASSVAGDTGELFF.

By proportion, this clonotype is medium-sized. The CDR3 is CASSFWGQGGGNQPQHF. CDR3 coding DNA: TGTGCCAGCAGTTTTTGGGGACAGGGAGGAGGCAATCAGCCCCAGCATTTT. The chain employs TRBV28 and TRBJ1-5; TRBD1 matches 9 bases. CDR3 length: 17 residues. CDR1 and CDR2 from the germline V gene are MDHEN and SYDVKM. V lost 3 bases, J lost 2 bases, and 8 bases stayed unmatched.

This sequence joins TRBV2 and TRBJ1-4; D is ambiguous. The ends were cut back, 6 bases at V and 8 bases at J, with 16 bases in the middle. Germline-derived CDR1 and CDR2 are SNHLY and FYNNEI. The CDR3 has 14 amino acids. CDR3 bases: TGTGCCAGCAGCCAGCTAAGGGAGGGCGAAAAACTGTTTTTT. Translating gives CASSQLREGEKLFF.

The V gene is TRBV28, the J gene TRBJ1-2, with D unclear. The length of the CDR3 is 14 residues. V lost 8 bases and J 2 bases, leaving 15 bases between the germline ends. From germline, CDR1 is MDHEN and CDR2 SYDVKM. The CDR3 DNA follows: TGTGCCAGCCGTCAAAGTGGTTGGAACTATGGCTACACCTTC. This gives the protein CASRQSGWNYGYTF.

This clonotype has only a few counts. V gene TRBV29-1 combines with J gene TRBJ2-1; TRBD2 aligns across 9 bases. The junction had 8 bases not matched to a gene; V was cut back by 3 bases and J by 8 bases. The length of the CDR3 is 14 residues. CDR1 and CDR2 (germline): SQVTM, ANQGSEA. The CDR3 sequence: CSVDKGTSWYEQFF. DNA for the CDR3: TGCAGCGTTGACAAGGGGACTAGCTGGTATGAGCAGTTCTTC.

The chain employs TRBV3-1 and TRBJ2-1; TRBD2 might be the D (5 bases). Between the trimmed V and J ends, which lost 0 bases and 12 bases, there was a span of 9 bases. The CDR3 length is 12 residues. In germline, CDR1 is LGHDT, CDR2 YNNKEL (reference sequence). In DNA form, the CDR3 reads TGTGCCAGCAGCCAAGATATCGCGGGGCAGTTCTTC. It is translated as CASSQDIAGQFF.

This clonotype has only a few counts. This chain uses TRBV20-1 with TRBJ2-7; 13 nucleotides agree with TRBD2. CDR3 size: 16 residues. Germline V gene data show CDR1 as DFQATT and CDR2 as SNEGSKA (reference sequence). J lost 4 bases, V lost 1 base, and 7 bases had no gene match. The CDR3 spells CSARGGTSGDSYEQYF. DNA of the CDR3: TGCAGTGCTAGAGGGGGGACTAGCGGGGATTCTTACGAGCAGTACTTC.

The chain carries TRBV7-8 and TRBJ2-6, with TRBD1 identical over 9 bases. The germline V gene encodes CDR1 SGHVS and CDR2 FQNEAQ. The CDR3 is made up of 22 amino acids. V shed 0 bases and J 0 bases; nucleotides not matched to a gene: 15. CDR3 region: CASSLAPGTGTNYDSGANVLTF. In nucleotides, the CDR3 is TGTGCCAGCAGCTTAGCGCCCGGGACAGGGACCAATTACGACTCTGGGGCCAACGTCCTGACTTTC.

This clonotype was picked up one time. This chain links TRBV7-9 with TRBJ1-2, with D possibly being TRBD1 (5 bases). The CDR3 is 14 amino acids. V dropped 5 bases and J dropped 4 bases, with 14 bases sitting between them. The V gene's germline CDR1 is SEHNR and CDR2 FQNEAQ (reference sequence). This CDR3 reads CASSPETAFYGYTF. In nucleotides, the CDR3 is TGTGCCAGCAGCCCCGAGACAGCCTTCTATGGCTACACCTTC.

The chain joins TRBV4-3 to TRBJ1-6; the D is unclear. V gave up 0 bases and J gave up 10 bases, with 4 bases separating them. The CDR3 has 12 residues. Per germline, CDR1 LGHNA and CDR2 YSLEER. The CDR3 protein is CASSQENSPLHF. The CDR3 coding sequence is TGCGCCAGCAGCCAAGAAAACTCACCCCTCCACTTT.

The chain recombines TRBV3-1 with TRBJ2-7, with unresolved D. This CDR3 spans 13 amino acids. Germline V gene data show CDR1 as LGHDT and CDR2 as YNNKEL (reference sequence). V was clipped by 0 bases and J by 4 bases, with 7 bases between them. CDR3 in DNA: TGTGCCAGCAGCCAAGAGTTGGAGTACGAGCAGTACTTC. Translating it yields CASSQELEYEQYF.

The rearrangement joins TRBV7-3 to TRBJ2-1, with D tentatively TRBD2 (6 bases). The CDR3 spans 14 residues. V lost 5 bases to trimming and J lost 3 bases, with 11 bases between them. Germline V gene data show CDR1 as SGHTA and CDR2 as FQGTGA. This CDR3 is CASSPRGSYNEQFF. The CDR3 bases are TGTGCCAGCAGCCCCCGGGGGAGCTACAATGAGCAGTTCTTC.

The V gene is TRBV12-3 or TRBV12-4, the J gene TRBJ2-2; D gene ambiguous. The CDR3 runs 15 residues. Trimming cost V 9 bases and J 4 bases, with 18 bases left between them. This CDR3 reads CARLPTGQVTGELFF. CDR3 DNA: TGTGCCAGGCTACCTACGGGTCAGGTCACCGGGGAGCTGTTTTTT.

The rearrangement joins TRBV9 to TRBJ2-7; D call uncertain. The V end was cut by 0 bases, the J end by 2 bases, with 6 bases between. The germline V gene has CDR1 SGDLS and CDR2 YYNGEE. The CDR3 runs to 13 residues. The CDR3 region is CASSVGTTYEQYF. CDR3 in DNA: TGTGCCAGCAGCGTAGGGACCACCTACGAGCAGTACTTC. The entire variable domain, with the rest obtained from reference TRBV9 and TRBJ2-7, is as follows: DSGVTQTPKHLITATGQRVTLRCSPRSGDLSVYWYQQSLDQGLQFLIQYYNGEERAKGNILERFSAQQFPDLHSELNLSSLELGDSALYFCASSVGTTYEQYFGPGTRLTVT.

The genes are TRBV20-1 and TRBJ1-1; D uncertain. The germline gives CDR1 DFQATT, CDR2 SNEGSKA (reference sequence). V dropped 0 bases and J dropped 4 bases, with 6 bases sitting between them. The CDR3 runs to 12 residues. The CDR3 DNA reads as TGCAGTGCTAGAGATCAGATCACTGAAGCTTTCTTT. It encodes CSARDQITEAFF.

CDR3: CASSQKSDRGEAFF. The CDR3 DNA sequence: TGTGCCAGCAGCCAAAAATCGGACAGGGGGGAAGCTTTCTTT. The V call is TRBV7-9, the J call TRBJ1-1; 10 bases are shared with TRBD1. Germline V gene sequence: CDR1 SEHNR, CDR2 FQNEAQ (reference sequence). The CDR3 covers 14 residues. The V segment lost 5 bases and the J segment 8 bases; nucleotides outside the gene matches: 8.

This clonotype was observed a handful of times. This chain uses TRBV10-3 with TRBJ2-5; D call uncertain. The V and J ends lost 3 bases and 2 bases respectively, with 1 base between them. The CDR3 totals 11 residues. Germline values: CDR1 ENHRY, CDR2 SYGVKD. In DNA form, the CDR3 reads TGTGCCATCAGTGATCAAGAGACCCAGTACTTC. Protein sequence: CAISDQETQYF.

This chain uses TRBV7-9 with TRBJ1-1, with TRBD1 matching over 9 bases. Germline CDR1 is SEHNR and CDR2 is FQNEAQ (reference sequence). The trim removed 3 bases at V and 4 bases at J, leaving 9 bases unmatched. CDR3 size: 16 residues. CDR3 sequence (DNA): TGTGCCAGCAGCTTCAGGACAGGGGAGGGGGGCACTGAAGCTTTCTTT. Its translation: CASSFRTGEGGTEAFF.

The rearrangement joins TRBV27 to TRBJ1-2; D uncertain. The germline gives CDR1 MNHEY, CDR2 SMNVEV (reference sequence). Trimming pared 5 bases from V and 2 bases from J, leaving 12 bases between. CDR3 length: 14 residues. CDR3 sequence: CASSLYGENYGYTF. Written as DNA, the CDR3 is TGTGCCAGCAGTCTCTACGGCGAGAACTATGGCTACACCTTC.

This clonotype was seen more than once but under ten times. This chain joins TRBV7-9 and TRBJ2-2; TRBD1 is a possible D gene (6 bases). Germline values: CDR1 SEHNR, CDR2 FQNEAQ (reference sequence). The CDR3 loop spans 15 amino acids. Between the trimmed V and J ends, which lost 2 bases and 6 bases, there was a span of 13 bases. CDR3 protein: CASSLTGKYAGELFF. The CDR3 coding sequence is TGTGCCAGCAGCTTAACAGGGAAGTACGCCGGGGAGCTGTTTTTT.

The J gene is TRBJ2-1, the V gene TRBV7-2, with TRBD2 as a possible D gene (5 bases). Germline V lookup: CDR1 SGHTA, CDR2 FQGNSA. V gave up 7 bases and J gave up 3 bases, with 19 bases separating them. The length of the CDR3 is 16 residues. The CDR3 coding sequence is TGTGCCAGCACCTCAGAAAACTCTCGGGGCTACAATGAGCAGTTCTTC. Encoded protein: CASTSENSRGYNEQFF.

A few counts support this clonotype. The CDR3 nucleotides are TGTGCCAGCAGCTTAGCGAGAGCCGGGGAGCTGTTTTTT. Translating gives CASSLARAGELFF. This sequence joins TRBV7-2 and TRBJ2-2; D not certain. The CDR3 loop spans 13 amino acids. The V gene's germline CDR1 is SGHTA and CDR2 FQGNSA. V was shortened by 0 bases and J by 6 bases, with 5 bases between the two germline ends.